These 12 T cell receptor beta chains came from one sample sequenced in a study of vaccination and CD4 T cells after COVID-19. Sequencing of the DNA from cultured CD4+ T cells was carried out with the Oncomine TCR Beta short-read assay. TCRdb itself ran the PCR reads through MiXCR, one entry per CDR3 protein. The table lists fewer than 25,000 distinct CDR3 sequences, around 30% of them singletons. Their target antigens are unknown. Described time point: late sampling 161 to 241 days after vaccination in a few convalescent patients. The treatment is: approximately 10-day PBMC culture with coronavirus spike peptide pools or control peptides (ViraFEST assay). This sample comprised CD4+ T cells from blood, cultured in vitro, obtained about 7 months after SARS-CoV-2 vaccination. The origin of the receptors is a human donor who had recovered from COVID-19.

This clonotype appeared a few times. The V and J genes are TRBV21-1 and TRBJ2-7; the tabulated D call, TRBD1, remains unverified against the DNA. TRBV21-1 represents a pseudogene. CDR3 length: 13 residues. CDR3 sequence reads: CAIGTGRHYEQYF. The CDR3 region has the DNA TGTGCCATCGGGACAGGAAGACACTACGAGCAGTACTTC.

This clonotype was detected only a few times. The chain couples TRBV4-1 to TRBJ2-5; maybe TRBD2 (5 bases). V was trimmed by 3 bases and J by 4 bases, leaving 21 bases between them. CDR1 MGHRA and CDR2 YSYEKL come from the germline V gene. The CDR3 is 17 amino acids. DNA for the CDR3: TGCGCCAGCAGCCAGCCCTATCGGGGTGGTGAAGGAGAGACCCAGTACTTC. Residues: CASSQPYRGGEGETQYF.

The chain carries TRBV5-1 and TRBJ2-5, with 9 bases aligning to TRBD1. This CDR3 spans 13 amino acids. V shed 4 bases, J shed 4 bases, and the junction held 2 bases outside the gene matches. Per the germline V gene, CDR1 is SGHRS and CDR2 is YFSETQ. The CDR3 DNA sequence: TGCGCCAGCAGCGCGACAGGGGGAGAGACCCAGTACTTC. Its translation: CASSATGGETQYF.

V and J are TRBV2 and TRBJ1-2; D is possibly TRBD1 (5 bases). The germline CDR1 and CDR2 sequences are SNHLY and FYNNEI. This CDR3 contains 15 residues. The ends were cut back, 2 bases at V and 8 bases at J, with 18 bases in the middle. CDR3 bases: TGTGCCAGCAGTGAAACAACAGGCCTCTCGGGGGGCTACACCTTC. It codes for CASSETTGLSGGYTF.

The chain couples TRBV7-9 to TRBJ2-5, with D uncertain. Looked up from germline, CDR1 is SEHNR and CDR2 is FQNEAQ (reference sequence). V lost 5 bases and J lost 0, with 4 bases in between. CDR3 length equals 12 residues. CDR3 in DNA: TGTGCCAGCAGCCGGGACCAAGAGACCCAGTACTTC. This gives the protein CASSRDQETQYF.

This CDR3 reads CASSWAVAYEQYF. For the CDR3, the DNA is TGTGCCAGCAGCTGGGCTGTGGCCTACGAGCAGTACTTC. The chain carries TRBV7-8 and TRBJ2-7; D unclear. Deletions cut 4 bases from V and 2 bases from J, with 9 bases between. The V gene's germline CDR1 is SGHVS and CDR2 FQNEAQ. The CDR3 sequence is 13 residues long.

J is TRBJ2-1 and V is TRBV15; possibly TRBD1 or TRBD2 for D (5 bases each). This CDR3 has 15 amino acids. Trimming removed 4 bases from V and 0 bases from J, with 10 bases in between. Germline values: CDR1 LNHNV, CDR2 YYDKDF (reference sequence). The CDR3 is CATSNRRSSYNEQFF. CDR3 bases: TGTGCCACCAGCAACAGGAGGAGCTCCTACAATGAGCAGTTCTTC.

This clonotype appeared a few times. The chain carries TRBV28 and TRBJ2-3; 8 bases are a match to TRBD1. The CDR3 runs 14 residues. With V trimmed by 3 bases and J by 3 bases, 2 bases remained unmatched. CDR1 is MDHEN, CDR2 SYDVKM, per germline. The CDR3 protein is CASSFGTGTDTQYF. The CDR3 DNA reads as TGTGCCAGCAGTTTTGGGACAGGAACAGATACGCAGTATTTT.

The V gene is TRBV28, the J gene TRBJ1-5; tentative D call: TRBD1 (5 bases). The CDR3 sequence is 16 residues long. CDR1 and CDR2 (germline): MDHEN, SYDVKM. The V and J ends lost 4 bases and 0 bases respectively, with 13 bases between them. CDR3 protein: CASSWGSANSNQPQHF. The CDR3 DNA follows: TGTGCCAGCAGTTGGGGCAGCGCAAATAGCAATCAGCCCCAGCATTTT.

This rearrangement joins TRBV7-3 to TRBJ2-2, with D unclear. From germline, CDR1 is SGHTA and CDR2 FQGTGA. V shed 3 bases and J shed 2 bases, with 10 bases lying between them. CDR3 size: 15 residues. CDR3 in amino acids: CASSFGGTNTGELFF. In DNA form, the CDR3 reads TGTGCCAGCAGCTTCGGCGGTACTAACACCGGGGAGCTGTTTTTT.

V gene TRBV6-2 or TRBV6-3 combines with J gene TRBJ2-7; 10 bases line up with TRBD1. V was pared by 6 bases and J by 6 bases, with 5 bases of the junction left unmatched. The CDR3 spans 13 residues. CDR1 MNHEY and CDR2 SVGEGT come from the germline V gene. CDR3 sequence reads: CASRTGQGVEQYF. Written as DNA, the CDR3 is TGTGCCAGCAGAACTGGACAGGGGGTCGAGCAGTACTTC.

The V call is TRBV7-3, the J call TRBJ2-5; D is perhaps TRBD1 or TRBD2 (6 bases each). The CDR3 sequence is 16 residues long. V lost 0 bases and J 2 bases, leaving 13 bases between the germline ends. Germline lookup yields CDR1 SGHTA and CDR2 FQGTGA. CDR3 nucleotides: TGTGCCAGCAGCTTAACTTACCGAGGGGGGCAAGAGACCCAGTACTTC. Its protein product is CASSLTYRGGQETQYF. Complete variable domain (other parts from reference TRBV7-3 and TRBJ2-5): GAGVSQTPSNKVTEKGKYVELRCDPISGHTALYWYRQSLGQGPEFLIYFQGTGAADDSGLPNDRFFAVRPEGSVSTLKIQRTERGDSAVYLCASSLTYRGGQETQYFGPGTRLLVL.